The 20 T cell receptor beta chains in this list originate from one sample, sequenced in a study of blood T cell repertoires in COVID-19. Using immunoSEQ multiplex PCR, the repertoire was profiled, and TCRdb retains in-frame clones only, with some absent. Among approximately 360,000 clones listed, more than 80% were seen once. Sequencing used peripheral blood. Every receptor here comes from a man between 40 and 49 years old with acute or convalescent COVID-19.

The chain recombines TRBV28 with TRBJ1-3; D possibly corresponds to TRBD1 (6 bases). Trimming cost V 6 bases and J 2 bases, with 17 bases left between them. This CDR3 has 16 residues. CDR1 and CDR2 from the germline V gene are MDHEN and SYDVKM. This chain's CDR3 is CASSGFRGTAGNTIYF. In nucleotides, the CDR3 is TGTGCCAGCAGCGGATTCAGGGGAACTGCTGGAAACACCATATATTTT.

V is TRBV18 and J is TRBJ2-6, with D possibly being TRBD1 (5 bases). Germline V gives CDR1 KGHSH, CDR2 LQKENI. The CDR3 length is 17 residues. Trimming took off 0 bases at V and 4 bases at J, with 13 bases between the two ends. The chain's CDR3 is CASSPPQGSTGANVLTF. The CDR3 DNA follows: TGTGCCAGCTCACCACCGCAGGGAAGTACAGGGGCCAACGTCCTGACTTTC.

The chain employs TRBV30 and TRBJ1-6; 7 positions agree with TRBD1. The germline V gene has CDR1 GTSNPN and CDR2 SVGIG (reference sequence). This CDR3 spans 14 amino acids. Trimming removed 3 bases from V and 10 bases from J; junction bases left unmatched: 9. The CDR3 protein is CAWSVGQVESPLHF. CDR3 nucleotides: TGTGCCTGGAGCGTCGGACAGGTGGAGTCACCCCTCCACTTT.

The rearrangement uses TRBV18 and TRBJ2-2, with 9 bases identical to TRBD1. CDR3 size: 14 residues. J was trimmed by 6 bases and V by 4 bases; bases with no gene match: 3. Germline V CDR1 and CDR2: KGHSH, LQKENI. The CDR3 is CASSQGTGPGELFF. CDR3 nucleotides: TGTGCCAGCTCACAAGGGACAGGGCCCGGGGAGCTGTTTTTT.

The chain joins TRBV19 to TRBJ2-3; TRBD2 aligns across 10 bases. The germline gives CDR1 LNHDA, CDR2 SQIVND (reference sequence). The CDR3 loop spans 15 amino acids. V was pared by 5 bases and J by 5 bases, with 7 bases of the junction left unmatched. The CDR3 reads CASSQGLAGVDTQYF. DNA for the CDR3: TGTGCCAGTAGTCAAGGGCTAGCGGGGGTAGATACGCAGTATTTT. The variable domain in full, with the rest retrieved from reference TRBV19 and TRBJ2-3, is DGGITQSPKYLFRKEGQNVTLSCEQNLNHDAMYWYRQDPGQGLRLIYYSQIVNDFQKGDIAEGYSVSREKKESFPLTVTSAQKNPTAFYLCASSQGLAGVDTQYFGPGTRLTVL.

The chain links TRBV4-1 to TRBJ2-7, with D maybe TRBD1 (6 bases). Germline lookup yields CDR1 MGHRA and CDR2 YSYEKL. Trimming shortened V by 0 bases and J by 0 bases, and 12 bases separated the two germline ends. The CDR3 consists of 16 residues. The CDR3 is CASSQDTGFVSYEQYF. The CDR3 nucleotides read TGCGCCAGCAGCCAAGATACAGGGTTTGTCTCCTACGAGCAGTACTTC.

The chain employs TRBV6-6 and TRBJ1-2; no firm D call. The CDR3 totals 14 residues. The V end lost 2 bases, the J end lost 4 bases, and 11 bases lay between the germline ends. The germline gives CDR1 MNHNY, CDR2 SVGAGI (reference sequence). The CDR3 sequence is CASSYAKPSYGYTF. The CDR3 DNA reads as TGTGCCAGCAGTTACGCGAAGCCAAGCTATGGCTACACCTTC.

The gene calls are TRBV11-2 and TRBJ2-1; 8 positions match TRBD1. CDR1 is SGHAT, CDR2 FQNNGV, per germline. Germline trimming cut 5 bases from V and 9 bases from J; bases unmatched to any gene: 3. The CDR3 is made up of 12 amino acids. CDR3 sequence (DNA): TGTGCCAGCAGCCACACAGGGGGTGAGCAGTTCTTC. Its translation: CASSHTGGEQFF.

V and J are TRBV2 and TRBJ2-2; D might be TRBD2 (6 bases). The germline gives CDR1 SNHLY, CDR2 FYNNEI. The CDR3 consists of 18 residues. Trimming stripped 3 bases from V and 0 bases from J, with 17 bases between. The CDR3 protein is CASSDARLGWANTGELFF. The DNA for the CDR3 is TGTGCCAGCAGTGACGCCCGACTAGGTTGGGCGAACACCGGGGAGCTGTTTTTT.

CDR3 sequence reads: CASSLRGGTNTIYF. CDR3 DNA: TGTGCCAGCAGCCTCCGGGGGGGGACCAACACCATATATTTT. This rearrangement joins TRBV27 to TRBJ1-3, with D tentatively TRBD1 (5 bases). V lost 6 bases and J lost 7, with 16 bases in between. Germline CDR1 is MNHEY and CDR2 is SMNVEV (reference sequence). The CDR3 covers 14 residues.

This chain joins TRBV27 and TRBJ2-3; D remains unclear. The germline V gene has CDR1 MNHEY and CDR2 SMNVEV (reference sequence). The CDR3 is 14 amino acids. Trimming removed 3 bases from V and 4 bases from J, with 11 bases in between. The CDR3 here is CASSFGQVADTQYF. Here the CDR3 DNA reads TGTGCCAGCAGTTTTGGCCAGGTTGCAGATACGCAGTATTTT.

This chain joins TRBV28 and TRBJ1-5; D is possibly TRBD1 (5 bases). CDR1 is MDHEN and CDR2 is SYDVKM in the germline V gene. Trimming pared 8 bases from V and 7 bases from J, leaving 21 bases between. The CDR3 is 15 residues long. The CDR3 DNA reads as TGTGCCAGCGGGACGGGAGGTATAGGAGAACAGCCCCAGCATTTT. Amino acid sequence: CASGTGGIGEQPQHF.

The chain links TRBV5-1 to TRBJ2-7; 7 bases map to TRBD2. Germline V gene data show CDR1 as SGHRS and CDR2 as YFSETQ. CDR3 length equals 16 residues. V was clipped by 0 bases and J by 3 bases; unmatched bases: 9. DNA for the CDR3: TGCGCCAGCAGCTTGGGCGACGGGGGGACCGGCTACGAGCAGTACTTC. This encodes CASSLGDGGTGYEQYF.

V usage is TRBV5-1 and J usage is TRBJ1-2, with D perhaps matching TRBD1 (5 bases). Trimming took 4 bases from V and 1 from J, leaving 11 bases between them. CDR3 length equals 14 residues. CDR1 SGHRS and CDR2 YFSETQ come from the germline V gene. CDR3 region: CASSPDGGNYGYTF. CDR3 sequence (DNA): TGCGCCAGCAGCCCGGACGGGGGTAACTATGGCTACACCTTC.

This clone came up once. The chain employs TRBV30 and TRBJ2-3; a weak D match, TRBD2 (5 bases). The germline V gene encodes CDR1 GTSNPN and CDR2 SVGIG (reference sequence). Trimming removed 4 bases at V and 9 bases at J, with 17 bases between. The CDR3 consists of 13 residues. The CDR3, as DNA: TGTGCCTGGAACTTGGATTGGGCGGGCACGCAGTATTTT. It yields the protein CAWNLDWAGTQYF.

The gene calls are TRBV7-9 and TRBJ1-2, with unresolved D. V lost 5 bases to trimming and J lost 4 bases, with 8 bases between them. The germline V gene has CDR1 SEHNR and CDR2 FQNEAQ (reference sequence). The CDR3 loop spans 12 amino acids. The CDR3 region has the DNA TGTGCCAGCAGCCCCGACACCTATGGCTACACCTTC. Protein sequence: CASSPDTYGYTF.

CDR3 loop: CSAPAVYEQYF. The CDR3 nucleotides are TGCAGTGCTCCTGCAGTTTACGAGCAGTACTTC. The V and J genes are TRBV20-1 and TRBJ2-7; D gene unclear. V was trimmed by 5 bases and J by 4 bases, leaving 9 bases between them. CDR3 length: 11 residues. CDR1 and CDR2 (germline): DFQATT, SNEGSKA (reference sequence).

The chain uses TRBV28 and TRBJ2-3, with 11 bases identical to TRBD1. Germline V gene lookup returns CDR1 MDHEN and CDR2 SYDVKM. V was pared by 7 bases and J by 3 bases, with 6 bases of the junction left unmatched. CDR3 length: 15 residues. This CDR3 is CASTKGTGGTDTQYF. CDR3 nucleotides: TGTGCCAGCACCAAGGGGACAGGGGGAACAGATACGCAGTATTTT.

The rearrangement links TRBV7-2 to TRBJ2-5; 15 bases match TRBD2. V shed 3 bases, J shed 4 bases, and the junction held 3 bases outside the gene matches. The CDR3 totals 16 residues. The germline V gene encodes CDR1 SGHTA and CDR2 FQGNSA. CDR3: CASSFSGLAGGETQYF. The CDR3 coding sequence is TGTGCCAGCAGCTTCTCGGGACTAGCGGGGGGAGAGACCCAGTACTTC.

V gene TRBV24-1 combines with J gene TRBJ1-5; TRBD1 might be the D (5 bases). Deletions cut 5 bases from V and 3 bases from J, with 10 bases between. Germline V gives CDR1 KGHDR, CDR2 SFDVKD. This CDR3 has 14 residues. The chain's CDR3 is CATSGQGINQPQHF. CDR3 bases: TGTGCCACCAGTGGCCAGGGTATCAATCAGCCCCAGCATTTT.